This T cell receptor beta chain was retrieved from a study of blood T cell repertoires in COVID-19. The overall study: COVID-19 samples collected from the United States, Italy and Spain covered acute and convalescent phases. PBMCs, B-cell-depleted T cells, or T cells provided the cDNA or gDNA that made up the material.

TCRdb's copy holds only in-frame clones and misses some; the assay was immunoSEQ multiplex PCR. The sample lists about 410,000 clones; around 86% were seen once. The CDR3 is 17 amino acids. The V and J ends lost 5 bases and 7 bases, in that order; junction bases with no gene match: 9. The germline gives CDR1 LGHDT, CDR2 YNNKEL (reference sequence). Sequencing was done on a sample of peripheral blood. The chain couples TRBV3-1 (or the pseudogene TRBV3-2) to TRBJ2-2, with TRBD2 matching 14 bases. This clonotype originated in a woman younger than 45 with active or convalescent COVID-19. CDR3 coding DNA: TGTGCCAGCAGCACTCGACTAGCGGGGGGGCTAGGCGGGGAGCTGTTTTTT. Protein: CASSTRLAGGLGGELFF.